This TCR beta chain is from a study of regulatory T cells in long-lasting Graves disease. This clonotype was recorded at least ten times. Sequencing libraries for TCR beta were prepared with iRepertoire HTBI primers and Arm-PCR of CDR3 regions. TCRdb redid the calling of the multiplex PCR reads with MiXCR, one entry per CDR3 protein. The sample contains around 450,000 distinct CDR3 sequences, roughly 21% of which appear only once. This CDR3 spans 15 amino acids. V lost 5 bases, J lost 7 bases, and 6 bases stayed unmatched. Time point defined: persistent/refractory GD, antithyroid drugs over 5 years with positive TRAb. There was RNA extracted from PBMCs, and the TCR library was made from it.

This receptor was taken from a female donor with Graves disease. V usage is TRBV12-3 or TRBV12-4 and J usage is TRBJ1-6; the match to TRBD1 covers 9 bases. This material consisted of peripheral blood mononuclear cells (PBMCs), taken when the disease was refractory, from a patient treated with antithyroid drugs. In DNA, the CDR3 is TGTGCCAGCAGTGCGACAGGGGGAGGGAATTCACCCCTCCACTTT. As protein: CASSATGGGNSPLHF.